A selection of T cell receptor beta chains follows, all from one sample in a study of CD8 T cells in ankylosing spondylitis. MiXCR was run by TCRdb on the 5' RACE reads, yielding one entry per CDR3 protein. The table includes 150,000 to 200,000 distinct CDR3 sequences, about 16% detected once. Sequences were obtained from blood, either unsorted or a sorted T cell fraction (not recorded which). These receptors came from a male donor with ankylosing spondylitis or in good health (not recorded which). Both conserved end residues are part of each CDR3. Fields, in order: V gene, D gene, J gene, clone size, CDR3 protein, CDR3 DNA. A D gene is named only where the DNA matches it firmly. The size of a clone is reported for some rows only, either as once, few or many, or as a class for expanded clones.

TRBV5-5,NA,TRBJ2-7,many,CASSLDREAYEQYF,TGTGCCAGCAGCTTGGACAGGGAAGCCTACGAGCAGTACTTC
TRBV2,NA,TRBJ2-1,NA,CASIQDSQYNEQFF,TGTGCCAGCATTCAGGACTCGCAATACAATGAGCAGTTCTTC
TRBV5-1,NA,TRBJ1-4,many,CASSPEVGTSNEKLFF,TGCGCCAGCAGCCCCGAGGTCGGGACGTCTAATGAAAAACTGTTTTTT
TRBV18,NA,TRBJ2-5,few,CASSRASAVETQYF,TGTGCCAGCTCACGGGCCTCGGCGGTAGAGACCCAGTACTTC
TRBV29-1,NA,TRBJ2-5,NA,CSVENPEQQETQYF,TGCAGCGTTGAGAACCCCGAACAACAAGAGACCCAGTACTTC
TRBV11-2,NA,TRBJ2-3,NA,CASTRQDTQYF,TGTGCCAGCACCCGTCAGGATACGCAGTATTTT
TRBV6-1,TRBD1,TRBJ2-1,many,CASSQGATYNEQFF,TGTGCCAGCAGCCAGGGGGCCACCTACAATGAGCAGTTCTTC
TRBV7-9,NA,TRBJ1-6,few,CASSLRTDSPLHF,TGTGCCAGCAGCCTGCGGACAGATTCACCCCTCCACTTT
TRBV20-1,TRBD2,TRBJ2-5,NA,CSASPGLAGELETQYF,TGCAGTGCATCTCCGGGACTAGCGGGAGAGCTAGAGACCCAGTACTTC
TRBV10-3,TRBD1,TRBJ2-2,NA,CAISEWNGAGGTNTGELFF,TGTGCCATCAGTGAGTGGAACGGGGCAGGGGGCACGAACACCGGGGAGCTGTTTTTT
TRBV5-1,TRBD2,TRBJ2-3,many,CASSLEFFSGRSADTQYF,TGCGCCAGCAGCTTGGAGTTTTTTAGCGGGAGAAGTGCAGATACGCAGTATTTT
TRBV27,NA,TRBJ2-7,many,CASRPFYRDLSYEQYF,TGTGCCAGCAGACCCTTTTACAGGGATCTCTCCTACGAGCAGTACTTC
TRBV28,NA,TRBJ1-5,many,CASSFGGNQPQHF,TGTGCCAGCAGTTTTGGGGGTAATCAGCCCCAGCATTTT
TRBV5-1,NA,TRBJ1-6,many,CASSLTGADSPLHF,TGCGCCAGCAGCCTAACAGGAGCCGATTCACCCCTCCACTTT
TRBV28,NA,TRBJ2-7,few,CASSSGTRTYEQYF,TGTGCCAGCAGTTCAGGGACACGAACCTACGAGCAGTACTTC
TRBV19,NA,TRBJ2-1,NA,CASSSRDFKQFF,TGTGCCAGTAGTTCAAGGGACTTTAAGCAGTTCTTC
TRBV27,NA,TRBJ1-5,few,CASRSGVRDQPQHF,TGTGCCAGCAGATCCGGGGTACGAGATCAGCCCCAGCATTTT
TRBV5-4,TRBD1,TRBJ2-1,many,CASSATGQVSYNEQFF,TGTGCCAGCAGCGCAACTGGACAGGTATCCTACAATGAGCAGTTCTTC
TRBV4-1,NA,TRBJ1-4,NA,CASSTSVTTNEKLFF,TGCGCCAGCAGCACGTCGGTGACAACTAATGAAAAACTGTTTTTT
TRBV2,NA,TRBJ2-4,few,CASSSDTLLEPIEYF,TGTGCCAGCAGTTCGGACACCCTCCTAGAACCGATAGAGTACTTC
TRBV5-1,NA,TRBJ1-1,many,CASSLEGGSGTEAFF,TGCGCCAGCAGCTTGGAAGGGGGGTCGGGCACTGAAGCTTTCTTT
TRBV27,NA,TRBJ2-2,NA,CASSLGTDTGELFF,TGTGCCAGCAGTTTAGGGACCGACACCGGGGAGCTGTTTTTT
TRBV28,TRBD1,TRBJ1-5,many,CASLSGTGANQPQHF,TGTGCCAGCCTCAGTGGGACAGGAGCTAATCAGCCCCAGCATTTT
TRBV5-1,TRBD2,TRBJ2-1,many,CASSLVPGHGASGSYEQFF,TGCGCCAGCAGCTTGGTCCCCGGACATGGGGCTAGCGGGAGCTATGAGCAGTTCTTC
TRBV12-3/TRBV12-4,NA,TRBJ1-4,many,CASSREQGEKLFF,TGTGCCAGCAGCCGAGAACAGGGAGAAAAACTGTTTTTT
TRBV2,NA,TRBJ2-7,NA,CASSESARATYEQYF,TGTGCCAGCAGTGAAAGTGCGCGGGCTACCTACGAGCAGTACTTC
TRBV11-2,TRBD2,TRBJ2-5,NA,CASSGSSLATDQETQYF,TGTGCCAGCAGCGGATCCTCACTAGCGACCGACCAAGAGACCCAGTACTTC
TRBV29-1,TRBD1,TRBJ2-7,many,CSFRDRSTFEQYF,TGCAGCTTCCGGGACAGATCTACTTTCGAGCAGTACTTC
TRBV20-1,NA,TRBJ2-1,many,CSARAKDTPGSSYNEQFF,TGCAGTGCTAGAGCCAAGGACACACCGGGGAGCTCCTACAATGAGCAGTTCTTC
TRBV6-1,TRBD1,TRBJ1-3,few,CASRRTGTRSGNTIYF,TGTGCCAGCAGACGGACAGGGACGCGATCAGGAAACACCATATATTTT
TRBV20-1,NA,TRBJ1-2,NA,CSARDVAGEDYGYTF,TGCAGTGCTAGAGATGTAGCAGGGGAAGACTATGGCTACACCTTC
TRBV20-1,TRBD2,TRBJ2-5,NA,CSAPSGTKGTQYF,TGCAGTGCCCCTTCCGGGACTAAGGGGACCCAGTACTTC
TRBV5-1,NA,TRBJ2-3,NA,CASSLFRISERPTDTQYF,TGCGCCAGCAGCTTGTTCCGGATTTCGGAGCGGCCCACAGATACGCAGTATTTT
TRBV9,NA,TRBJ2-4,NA,CASSESGHNIQYF,TGTGCCAGCAGCGAATCCGGGCACAACATTCAGTACTTC
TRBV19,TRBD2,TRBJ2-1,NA,CASSRGLAVLNEQFF,TGTGCCAGTAGTCGGGGACTAGCGGTTCTCAATGAGCAGTTCTTC
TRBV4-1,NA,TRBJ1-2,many,CASSPPTRQYYGYTF,TGCGCCAGCAGTCCCCCGACCAGACAGTACTATGGCTACACCTTC
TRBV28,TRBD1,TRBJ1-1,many,CASSSTGGYSEAFF,TGTGCCAGCAGCTCAACAGGGGGTTATTCTGAAGCTTTCTTT
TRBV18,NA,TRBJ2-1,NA,CASSFDRRAYNEQFF,TGTGCCAGCTCGTTTGACAGGAGGGCCTACAATGAGCAGTTCTTC
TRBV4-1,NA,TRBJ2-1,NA,CASSHPGGAYNEQFF,TGCGCCAGCAGCCACCCGGGGGGCGCTTACAATGAGCAGTTCTTC
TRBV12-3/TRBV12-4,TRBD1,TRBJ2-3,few,CASSFRDRVTDTQYF,TGTGCCAGCAGTTTCCGAGACAGGGTCACAGATACGCAGTATTTT
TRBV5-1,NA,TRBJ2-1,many,CASSYRESYNEQFF,TGCGCCAGCAGCTATAGGGAGTCCTACAATGAGCAGTTCTTC
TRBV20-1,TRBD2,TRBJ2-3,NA,CEGASGSPDTQYF,TGCGAAGGGGCTAGCGGGAGTCCAGATACGCAGTATTTT
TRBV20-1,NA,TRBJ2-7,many,CSARALLAAEQYF,TGCAGTGCTAGGGCCTTACTTGCTGCCGAGCAGTACTTC
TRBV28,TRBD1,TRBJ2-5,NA,CASSRGQGIQETQYF,TGTGCCAGCAGCCGGGGACAGGGGATACAAGAGACCCAGTACTTC
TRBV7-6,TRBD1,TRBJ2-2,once,CASNQDRVAGELFF,TGTGCCAGCAACCAGGACAGGGTGGCCGGGGAGCTGTTTTTT
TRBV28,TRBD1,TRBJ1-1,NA,CASSTQTGTGAPNTEAFF,TGTGCCAGCAGTACGCAGACCGGGACAGGGGCCCCGAACACTGAAGCTTTCTTT
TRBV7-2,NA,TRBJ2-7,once,CASSLGFPEQYF,TGTGCCAGCAGCTTAGGGTTCCCCGAGCAGTACTTC
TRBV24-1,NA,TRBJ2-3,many,CATSDPTGDTQYF,TGTGCCACCAGTGACCCAACAGGAGATACGCAGTATTTT
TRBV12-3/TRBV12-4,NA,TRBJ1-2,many,CASSLGGRPCF,TGTGCCAGCAGTTTGGGTGGACGTCCCTGTTTC
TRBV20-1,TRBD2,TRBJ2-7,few,CSAVAGASYEQYF,TGCAGTGCTGTAGCGGGAGCCTCCTACGAGCAGTACTTC
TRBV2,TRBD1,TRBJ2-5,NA,CASSFPRGQGETQYF,TGTGCCAGCAGTTTCCCCAGGGGGCAGGGAGAGACCCAGTACTTC
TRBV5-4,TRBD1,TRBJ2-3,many,CASSVTIRRTGVADTQYF,TGTGCCAGCAGCGTGACTATTCGACGGACAGGGGTGGCAGATACGCAGTATTTT
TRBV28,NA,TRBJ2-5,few,CASRTTGIGTQYF,TGTGCCAGCAGGACCACAGGGATAGGGACCCAGTACTTC
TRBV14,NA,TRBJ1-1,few,CASSRTTSSSTEAFF,TGTGCCAGCAGTCGAACGACGTCCAGCAGCACTGAAGCTTTCTTT
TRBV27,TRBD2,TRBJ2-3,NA,CASRSGRVQYTQYF,TGTGCCAGCCGCAGCGGGAGGGTACAGTATACGCAGTATTTT
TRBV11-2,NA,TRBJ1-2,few,CASSLLTGTYGYTF,TGTGCCAGCAGCTTATTAACAGGAACCTATGGCTACACCTTC